This T cell receptor beta chain was sequenced during a study of blood T cell repertoires in COVID-19. At the level of the study: There were acute and convalescent COVID-19 samples, and they came from the United States, Italy and Spain. T cells, B-cell-depleted T cells, or PBMCs supplied cDNA or gDNA.

Assay used: immunoSEQ multiplex PCR; TCRdb lists only in-frame clones, some missing. The data contain under 80,000 clones, around 89% of them seen just once; the ten biggest clones take up more than 11%. Germline V CDR1 and CDR2: SGHAT, FQDESV (reference sequence). V lost 5 bases to trimming and J lost 6 bases, with 14 bases between them. This CDR3 is built from 14 residues. The sequence came from a man between 70 and 80 years old with active or convalescent COVID-19. Specimen: peripheral blood. The chain uses TRBV11-1 and TRBJ2-1; TRBD2 might be the D (5 bases). CDR3 sequence reads: CASSRGLSANEQFF. In nucleotides, the CDR3 is TGTGCCAGCAGCCGAGGGTTGTCAGCCAATGAGCAGTTCTTC.